This record looks at one T cell receptor (beta chain) sequence and its context. The antigen remains unidentified. This entry belongs to a study of shared clonotypes between healthy human individuals. This CDR3 spans 19 amino acids. Germline V gene sequence: CDR1 SGHAT, CDR2 FQDESV (reference sequence). J was trimmed by 2 bases and V by 5 bases; bases with no gene match: 21. General study points: Among non-shared clonotypes, generation probabilities were lower than among those shared by all four donors.

Investigators divided CD4+ cells into CD45RA+ naive and CD45RA-negative memory subsets. This table comes from immunoSEQ multiplex PCR, and its TCRdb copy is limited to in-frame clones, with some not included. The sample lists 2 million to 2.5 million clones; over 85% were seen once. This TCR was recovered from a man in his late teens or twenties in good health. Some clones in this sample may be carry-over from other donors' samples. V usage is TRBV11-1 and J usage is TRBJ2-7; 7 bases align to TRBD2. The sequenced material came from naive CD4+ T cells from PBMCs. Subset defined: CD45RA+ positively selected. DNA of the CDR3: TGTGCCAGCAGCCAACCCCGGGACGTCGAAGCGGGACGAACCTACGAGCAGTACTTC. It is translated as CASSQPRDVEAGRTYEQYF.